What follows are 6 T cell receptor beta chains derived from one specimen sequenced in a study of PD-L1 blockade in urothelial cancer. The time point denotes: pretreatment peripheral blood. Only in-frame clones appear in the TCRdb table, and some are missing; sequencing was by immunoSEQ multiplex PCR. This table holds about 63,000 clones, roughly four fifths found once. The sample in question was PBMCs, obtained around atezolizumab (anti-PD-L1) treatment. The receptors were sampled from a man between 65 and 85 years old with urothelial cancer.

The chain couples TRBV6-5 to TRBJ2-7; 7 bases fit TRBD1. The J segment lost 1 base and the V segment lost 5 bases, leaving 8 bases of the junction unmatched. CDR1 and CDR2 from the germline V gene are MNHEY and SVGAGI. The CDR3 consists of 15 residues. Here the CDR3 reads CASSPGQPGSYEQYF. The CDR3 DNA sequence: TGTGCCAGCAGTCCGGGACAGCCAGGATCCTACGAGCAGTACTTC.

CDR3 in amino acids: CSVERDRDEKLFF. The CDR3 nucleotides read TGCAGCGTTGAACGGGACAGGGATGAAAAACTGTTTTTT. The rearrangement joins TRBV29-1 to TRBJ1-4; TRBD1 matches at 9 bases. Germline CDR1 is SQVTM and CDR2 is ANQGSEA. The CDR3 contains 13 residues. V trimming: 2 bases; J trimming: 6 bases; junction bases outside the gene matches: 1.

In nucleotides, the CDR3 is TGTGCCAGCAGTCTAAACAATCAGCCCCAGCATTTT. This gives the protein CASSLNNQPQHF. The chain links TRBV5-5 to TRBJ1-5; D call uncertain. CDR1 is SGHKS and CDR2 is YYEKEE in the germline V gene (reference sequence). The CDR3 has 12 residues. V was shortened by 5 bases and J by 3 bases, with 6 bases between the two germline ends.

The chain is built from TRBV13 and TRBJ1-3, with D perhaps matching TRBD1 (5 bases). This CDR3 comprises 14 residues. V lost 5 bases to trimming and J lost 4 bases, with 12 bases between them. Germline CDR1 reads PRHDT; CDR2 reads FYEKMQ (reference sequence). CDR3 DNA: TGTGCCAGCAGCCTGGGCGGGGGAGGAAACACCATATATTTT. This gives the protein CASSLGGGGNTIYF. The whole variable domain, remainder taken from reference TRBV13 and TRBJ1-3, is AAGVIQSPRHLIKEKRETATLKCYPIPRHDTVYWYQQGPGQDPQFLISFYEKMQSDKGSIPDRFSAQQFSDYHSELNMSSLELGDSALYFCASSLGGGGNTIYFGEGSWLTVV.

This clone was seen once. The rearrangement links TRBV7-2 to TRBJ2-3; TRBD2 is a possible D gene (5 bases). Germline V gives CDR1 SGHTA, CDR2 FQGNSA. The CDR3 totals 15 residues. V was pared by 4 bases and J by 1 base, with 12 bases between. In DNA, the CDR3 is TGTGCCAGCAGCTCCCGTGGTAGCGGCACAGATACGCAGTATTTT. Translated, it gives CASSSRGSGTDTQYF.

The chain combines TRBV9 with TRBJ1-4; D uncertain. The V end was cut by 2 bases, the J end by 7 bases, with 6 bases between. In germline, CDR1 is SGDLS, CDR2 YYNGEE. CDR3 length: 12 residues. The CDR3 loop is CASSVPGEKLFF. The CDR3 DNA reads as TGTGCCAGCAGCGTCCCGGGTGAAAAACTGTTTTTT.